Listed below are T cell receptor beta chains from one sample, sequenced in a study of blood T cell repertoires in COVID-19. Generated by immunoSEQ multiplex PCR, the TCRdb table keeps only in-frame clones and is missing some. The sample shows about 100,000 clones, more than 85% of them seen only once. The sample comprised peripheral blood. These receptors all stem from a man between 45 and 60 years old with active COVID-19. Each CDR3 is given with its conserved first and last residue. The D gene is left open where the match is weak. The listing skips clone size in some rows; elsewhere it reads once, few, many or a size class.

abundance	j_gene	d_gene	v_gene	CDR3nt	CDR3aa
-	TRBJ2-2	-	TRBV11-3	TGTGCCAGCAGCTTAACCCGCCAGGACTCCGGGGAGCTGTTTTTT	CASSLTRQDSGELFF
-	TRBJ2-3	TRBD1	TRBV10-2	TGCGCCAGCAGGACGGGACAGGGTAGCACAGATACGCAGTATTTT	CASRTGQGSTDTQYF
once	TRBJ1-3	-	TRBV5-5	TGTGCCAGCAGCTCGGAGACAGGCTGGACTGGAAACACCATATATTTT	CASSSETGWTGNTIYF
-	TRBJ2-1	-	TRBV2	TGTGCCACCGGGACATTCACTTGGGGTGAGCAGTTCTTC	CATGTFTWGEQFF
-	TRBJ1-1	-	TRBV5-1	TGCGCCAGCAGCGGGGGGAATACTGAAGCTTTCTTT	CASSGGNTEAFF
-	TRBJ2-6	-	TRBV5-1	TGCGCCAGCAGCTTGTTGGCTCCTGGGGCCAACGTCCTGACTTTC	CASSLLAPGANVLTF
-	TRBJ1-5	TRBD1	TRBV5-4	TGTGCCAGCAGCATACAGGGGCCCAATCAGCCCCAGCATTTT	CASSIQGPNQPQHF
-	TRBJ2-3	TRBD2	TRBV4-1	TGCGCCAGCAGCCAGGGGGAGGGGGATACGCAGTATTTT	CASSQGEGDTQYF
-	TRBJ2-3	TRBD1	TRBV3-1/TRBV3-2	TGTGCCAGCAGCCAAGGCAGACAGGGTGCAGATACGCAGTATTTT	CASSQGRQGADTQYF
-	TRBJ2-1	-	TRBV5-6	TGTGCCAGCAGCTTTAGTGCTAGCTATGAGCAGTTCTTC	CASSFSASYEQFF
-	TRBJ2-5	TRBD2	TRBV2	TGTGCCAGCAGTGAACGGCGGGGGGGCCTAGAGACCCAGTACTTC	CASSERRGGLETQYF
-	TRBJ2-3	TRBD2	TRBV20-1	TGCAGTGCTAGTGGACTAGCGGGCCCAACGCAGTATTTT	CSASGLAGPTQYF
-	TRBJ2-3	-	TRBV11-2	TGTGCCAGCAGCTTAGGTCTTTCTAGCCGGGATACGCAGTATTTT	CASSLGLSSRDTQYF
-	TRBJ1-2	-	TRBV3-1/TRBV3-2	TGTGCCAGCAGCCTCGGACAGAGGGGCTACACCTTC	CASSLGQRGYTF
-	TRBJ1-2	-	TRBV12-3/TRBV12-4	TGTGCCAGCAGTTTAGGAGGTGGCTACACCTTC	CASSLGGGYTF
-	TRBJ1-1	TRBD1	TRBV29-1	TGCAGCGTTGGCCAGGGGGTCACTGAAGCTTTCTTT	CSVGQGVTEAFF
-	TRBJ2-1	TRBD2	TRBV18	TGTGCCAGCTCACCTCTTGGACTAGCGGGAGCGAATGAGCAGTTCTTC	CASSPLGLAGANEQFF
-	TRBJ2-5	-	TRBV27	TGTGCCAGTCGCAGGGTTTTGGGTGAGACCCAGTACTTC	CASRRVLGETQYF
-	TRBJ2-7	-	TRBV6-5	TGTGCCAGCAGTTATGAGCCTTGGCTCAAGGGGTCCGAGCAGTACTTC	CASSYEPWLKGSEQYF
once	TRBJ1-2	-	TRBV4-2	TGTGCCAGCAGCCAAGATTGGAGGGGGGGATATGGCTACACCTTC	CASSQDWRGGYGYTF
once	TRBJ2-3	TRBD1	TRBV5-1	TGCGCCAGCAGCTTGACGACAGGGGTTGGCACAGATACGCAGTATTTT	CASSLTTGVGTDTQYF
-	TRBJ2-5	TRBD1	TRBV12-3/TRBV12-4	TGTGCCAGCAGTGACAGGGGGAAAGAGACCCAGTACTTC	CASSDRGKETQYF
once	TRBJ1-3	-	TRBV13	TGTGCCAGCAGCTTGAGACTGGGCACCATATATTTT	CASSLRLGTIYF
-	TRBJ2-1	TRBD2	TRBV29-1	TGCAGCGGGCACCTAGCGGGAGGGCACAATGAGCAGTTCTTC	CSGHLAGGHNEQFF
-	TRBJ2-5	-	TRBV3-1/TRBV3-2	TGTGCCAGCAGCCAATTTGAGGCGTACCAAGAGACCCAGTACTTC	CASSQFEAYQETQYF
-	TRBJ2-7	-	TRBV29-1	TGCAGCGTTGAAGAGGACCTCGAGGGTGCCGAGCAGTACTTC	CSVEEDLEGAEQYF
-	TRBJ2-5	-	TRBV5-5	TGTGCCAGCAGCTTGGTAGCGATCCAAGAGACCCAGTACTTC	CASSLVAIQETQYF
-	TRBJ1-1	TRBD1	TRBV10-3	TGTGCCATCAGAGCGACAGGGTGGGTCAACACTGAAGCTTTCTTT	CAIRATGWVNTEAFF
few	TRBJ1-6	-	TRBV19	TGTGCCAGTAGTATAGGTAGCTCCTATAATTCACCCCTCCACTTT	CASSIGSSYNSPLHF
-	TRBJ1-2	TRBD1	TRBV7-8	TGTGCCAGCAGCTCCGCCGGGACAGGGTCTTGGGGCTACACCTTC	CASSSAGTGSWGYTF
-	TRBJ2-3	-	TRBV7-8	TGTGCCAGCAGATTTGGACTTGATCGGGATACGCAGTATTTT	CASRFGLDRDTQYF
-	TRBJ2-2	TRBD2	TRBV11-2	TGTGCCAGCAGCCTCGGGGGGTTGAACACCGGGGAGCTGTTTTTT	CASSLGGLNTGELFF
once	TRBJ1-3	-	TRBV11-2	TGTGCCAGCAGCTTAGAACGGTACTCTGGAAACACCATATATTTT	CASSLERYSGNTIYF
-	TRBJ2-3	-	TRBV30	TGTGCCTGGAGTGTACGTGTCGGCGGGACGTTCAGAGATACGCAGTATTTT	CAWSVRVGGTFRDTQYF
-	TRBJ2-7	-	TRBV6-6	TGTGCCAGCAATTATCAGTCCGAGCAGTACTTC	CASNYQSEQYF
once	TRBJ2-1	TRBD2	TRBV7-9	TGTGCCAGCAGCTTAGCTGGTAGCGGGAGTTCCGCTGAGCAGTTCTTC	CASSLAGSGSSAEQFF
-	TRBJ1-3	-	TRBV5-6	TGTGCCAGCAGCTTGGAACGCGGAAACGAAAACACCATATATTTT	CASSLERGNENTIYF
once	TRBJ1-4	-	TRBV15	TGTGCCACCAGCAGAGCTGGGGGACATAGTGAAAAACTGTTTTTT	CATSRAGGHSEKLFF
-	TRBJ2-2	-	TRBV7-9	TGTGCCAGCAGCCCTCAGGGCGCGAACACCGGGGAGCTGTTTTTT	CASSPQGANTGELFF
-	TRBJ2-1	TRBD2	TRBV7-2	TGTGCCAGCAGCCTAGGTTCAGCGGGGGGGTATGAGCAGTTCTTC	CASSLGSAGGYEQFF
-	TRBJ1-1	TRBD1	TRBV27	TGTGCCAGCAGTTTATCAGGGGGCGGTGAGGCTTTCTTT	CASSLSGGGEAFF
-	TRBJ2-7	-	TRBV11-3	TGTGCCAGCAGCTTAGACAGGTGGACCTACGAGCAGTACTTC	CASSLDRWTYEQYF
-	TRBJ2-3	TRBD1	TRBV11-2	TGTGCCAGCAGCTACAACAGGGGTACCACAGATACGCAGTATTTT	CASSYNRGTTDTQYF
-	TRBJ1-2	-	TRBV15	TGTGCCACCAGCTCTGGCCGGGGTTATACATTCTATGGCTACACCTTC	CATSSGRGYTFYGYTF
-	TRBJ2-5	TRBD1	TRBV27	TGTGCCAGCAGTTTACGGACAGGGATGCAGGCCCAGTACTTC	CASSLRTGMQAQYF
-	TRBJ1-5	-	TRBV13	TGTGCCAGCAGCTTAGGAGAGGGTAATAAGCCCCAGCATTTT	CASSLGEGNKPQHF
-	TRBJ2-3	-	TRBV6-5	TGTGCCAGCAGACTACAGGGTGGGAGTACAGATACGCAGTATTTT	CASRLQGGSTDTQYF
-	TRBJ2-5	TRBD2	TRBV7-9	TGTGCCAGCAGCCTAAATAGCGGGGGCCCCCAAGAGACCCAGTACTTC	CASSLNSGGPQETQYF
-	TRBJ2-6	-	TRBV19	TGTGCCAGTAGTATGCGACAGTGGGGCTCTGGGGCCAACGTCCTGACTTTC	CASSMRQWGSGANVLTF
-	TRBJ2-3	TRBD2	TRBV4-2	TGTGCCAGCAGCCAGGGTAGCGGGGAATCAGATACGCAGTATTTT	CASSQGSGESDTQYF
-	TRBJ2-1	-	TRBV19	TGTGCCAGTAGTATAGCCCGGACAGTGGTCTACAATGAGCAGTTCTTC	CASSIARTVVYNEQFF
few	TRBJ2-5	-	TRBV4-1	TGCGCCAGCAGCCAACTAATCCTTGAGACCCAGTACTTC	CASSQLILETQYF
-	TRBJ2-3	-	TRBV6-5	TGTGCCAGCAGAGTAGAAAGTAGCACAGATACGCAGTATTTT	CASRVESSTDTQYF
-	TRBJ2-7	-	TRBV18	TGTGCCAGCTCACCGACGGGCTCCTACGAGCAGTACTTC	CASSPTGSYEQYF
-	TRBJ1-2	TRBD1	TRBV6-5	TGTGCCAGCAGTTCCCCCAGACAGGGGTATGGCTACACCTTC	CASSSPRQGYGYTF
few	TRBJ1-5	-	TRBV6-5	TGTGCCAGCAGTTACTCCCCAGATAGCAATCAGCCCCAGCATTTT	CASSYSPDSNQPQHF
-	TRBJ1-2	-	TRBV5-4	TGTGCCAGCAGCTTGGACCGGGTTGGCTACACCTTC	CASSLDRVGYTF
-	TRBJ2-3	-	TRBV3-1/TRBV3-2	TGTGCCAGCAGCCAACTTCAGCGGACTACGCAGTATTTT	CASSQLQRTTQYF